This is a list of T cell receptor beta chains from one sample in a study of T cell responses to AZD1222 COVID-19 vaccine. Assay: immunoSEQ multiplex PCR; the TCRdb copy retains only in-frame clones and omits some. The repertoire holds about 170,000 clones, with less than 95% as singletons. The source was peripheral blood, collected on day 0 of AZD1222 vaccination. The receptors here all came from an adult in good health. Each CDR3 is given with its conserved first and last residue. A D gene is named only where the DNA matches it firmly. Clone size is stated in some rows and not others, as once, few, many or a class when expanded.

D gene	V gene	clone size	J gene	CDR3 protein	CDR3 DNA
NA	TRBV29-1	NA	TRBJ1-2	CSANQGNYGYTF	TGCAGCGCGAATCAGGGGAACTATGGCTACACCTTC
NA	TRBV28	NA	TRBJ1-1	CASNSPHLNTEAFF	TGTGCCAGCAACTCGCCACACTTGAACACTGAAGCTTTCTTT
NA	TRBV7-9	NA	TRBJ1-5	CASSLKGASQPQHF	TGTGCCAGCAGCTTAAAAGGGGCTAGTCAGCCCCAGCATTTT
NA	TRBV5-6	NA	TRBJ2-5	CASSLGGAQETQYF	TGTGCCAGCAGCTTGGGCGGGGCTCAAGAGACCCAGTACTTC
NA	TRBV18	NA	TRBJ2-5	CASSPPGGPPEETQYF	TGTGCCAGCTCACCACCGGGGGGCCCCCCCGAAGAGACCCAGTACTTC
TRBD1	TRBV6-5	NA	TRBJ2-5	CASSYSSQGAGETQYF	TGTGCCAGCAGTTACTCGAGCCAGGGGGCAGGTGAGACCCAGTACTTC
NA	TRBV27	NA	TRBJ1-5	CASSSLTGDSNQPQHF	TGTGCCAGCAGTTCCCTGACCGGGGACAGCAATCAGCCCCAGCATTTT
NA	TRBV30	NA	TRBJ2-1	CAWSVVYNEQFF	TGTGCCTGGAGTGTAGTCTACAATGAGCAGTTCTTC
NA	TRBV7-2	NA	TRBJ1-1	CASSFPLGQGTEAFF	TGTGCCAGCAGCTTCCCCTTGGGCCAGGGCACTGAAGCTTTCTTT
NA	TRBV7-3	NA	TRBJ2-7	CASRGASSYEQYF	TGTGCCAGTAGGGGTGCCAGCTCCTACGAGCAGTACTTC
NA	TRBV20-1	NA	TRBJ2-5	CSARFQETQYF	TGCAGTGCTAGGTTTCAAGAGACCCAGTACTTC
TRBD1	TRBV15	NA	TRBJ2-7	CATSFERTGGGEQYF	TGTGCCACCAGCTTTGAGAGGACAGGGGGAGGGGAGCAGTACTTC
NA	TRBV9	once	TRBJ2-3	CASSGWDGSLGDTQYF	TGTGCCAGCAGCGGATGGGACGGAAGCTTGGGGGATACGCAGTATTTT
NA	TRBV6-5	NA	TRBJ2-5	CASSLGLVGTQYF	TGTGCCAGCAGCCTGGGACTTGTGGGGACCCAGTACTTC
NA	TRBV5-6	NA	TRBJ1-2	CASTEGGASYGYTF	TGTGCCAGCACCGAAGGGGGGGCCAGCTATGGCTACACCTTC
TRBD1	TRBV6-2/TRBV6-3	few	TRBJ1-5	CASRPTGGPGQPQHF	TGTGCCAGCAGGCCTACAGGGGGCCCCGGTCAGCCCCAGCATTTT
TRBD1	TRBV28	NA	TRBJ1-5	CASSPWTGDSNQPQHF	TGTGCCAGCAGTCCATGGACAGGGGATAGCAATCAGCCCCAGCATTTT
TRBD1	TRBV30	NA	TRBJ1-5	CAWSADRAFSNQPQHF	TGTGCCTGGAGCGCCGACAGGGCCTTTAGCAATCAGCCCCAGCATTTT
NA	TRBV5-6	NA	TRBJ1-2	CASSLGFGSGYTF	TGTGCCAGCAGCTTGGGTTTTGGCAGCGGCTACACCTTC
NA	TRBV2	NA	TRBJ2-3	CASSLGLQISTDTQYF	TGTGCCAGCAGTTTAGGACTCCAGATAAGCACAGATACGCAGTATTTT
TRBD1	TRBV27	NA	TRBJ1-5	CASRTGYSNQPQHF	TGTGCCAGCAGGACAGGGTATAGCAATCAGCCCCAGCATTTT
TRBD1	TRBV6-5	NA	TRBJ2-3	CASRGDRGNTQYF	TGTGCCAGCAGGGGGGACAGGGGGAATACGCAGTATTTT
TRBD1	TRBV9	NA	TRBJ1-6	CASSVGGTGNSPLHF	TGTGCCAGCAGCGTAGGGGGGACAGGGAATTCACCCCTCCACTTT
TRBD2	TRBV5-1	NA	TRBJ2-7	CASSETGGEQYF	TGCGCCAGCAGCGAAACGGGGGGAGAGCAGTACTTC
TRBD2	TRBV2	NA	TRBJ2-5	CASSVRLAVDAETQYF	TGTGCCAGCAGTGTGCGGCTAGCGGTGGACGCAGAGACCCAGTACTTC
NA	TRBV4-1	NA	TRBJ1-1	CASSQEGDRHTEAFF	TGCGCCAGCAGCCAAGAAGGAGACAGACACACTGAAGCTTTCTTT
NA	TRBV7-6	NA	TRBJ2-1	CASSLSGSGSYNEQFF	TGTGCCAGCAGCCTCTCTGGGTCTGGCTCCTACAATGAGCAGTTCTTC
NA	TRBV11-3	NA	TRBJ1-6	CASSYTGRGNSPLHF	TGTGCCAGCAGCTATACGGGACGGGGAAATTCACCCCTCCACTTT
NA	TRBV18	few	TRBJ1-1	CASSGQLNTEAFF	TGTGCCAGCTCCGGACAGCTGAACACTGAAGCTTTCTTT
TRBD1	TRBV5-1	NA	TRBJ1-5	CASSPGTANQPQHF	TGCGCCAGCAGCCCCGGGACAGCAAATCAGCCCCAGCATTTT
TRBD2	TRBV5-4	NA	TRBJ2-2	CASSPGLAGAGELFF	TGTGCCAGCAGCCCCGGACTAGCGGGGGCCGGGGAGCTGTTTTTT
NA	TRBV7-2	NA	TRBJ1-2	CASSLYRLRDGANYGYTF	TGTGCCAGCAGCTTATACCGTCTCCGGGACGGAGCTAACTATGGCTACACCTTC
TRBD1	TRBV29-1	NA	TRBJ2-3	CSVAGQAATDTQYF	TGCAGCGTCGCGGGACAGGCAGCCACAGATACGCAGTATTTT
TRBD2	TRBV4-3	NA	TRBJ2-7	CASSQVLLAGGRRSRSTYEQYF	TGCGCCAGCAGCCAAGTCTTACTAGCGGGGGGCCGAAGGTCCCGCTCCACCTACGAGCAGTACTTC
NA	TRBV6-6	NA	TRBJ2-6	CASSNSGANVLTF	TGTGCCAGCAGTAATTCTGGGGCCAACGTCCTGACTTTC
NA	TRBV19	NA	TRBJ1-2	CASSTESNYGYTF	TGTGCCAGTAGTACGGAATCTAACTATGGCTACACCTTC
NA	TRBV28	few	TRBJ1-4	CASRGAVGEKLFF	TGTGCCAGCAGAGGGGCCGTCGGGGAAAAACTGTTTTTT
NA	TRBV30	NA	TRBJ1-1	CAWSVLTGGTEAFF	TGTGCCTGGAGTGTACTAACTGGGGGGACTGAAGCTTTCTTT
NA	TRBV7-8	few	TRBJ1-5	CASSPGAAIINQPQHF	TGTGCCAGCAGCCCGGGGGCAGCGATTATAAATCAGCCCCAGCATTTT
NA	TRBV28	NA	TRBJ1-6	CASSFKAGSGNSPLHF	TGTGCCAGCAGTTTTAAGGCAGGGAGTGGTAATTCACCCCTCCACTTT
TRBD1	TRBV7-9	NA	TRBJ1-6	CASSLGQGGSPLHF	TGTGCCAGCAGCTTAGGACAGGGGGGTTCACCCCTCCACTTT
NA	TRBV16	NA	TRBJ2-7	CASSPFNGVNEQYF	TGTGCCAGCAGCCCTTTTAACGGGGTGAACGAGCAGTACTTC
NA	TRBV18	NA	TRBJ2-5	CASSPEETQYF	TGTGCCAGCTCACCAGAAGAGACCCAGTACTTC
TRBD1	TRBV6-6	NA	TRBJ1-6	CASSPTGGSPLHF	TGTGCCAGCAGTCCGACAGGGGGCTCACCCCTCCACTTT
TRBD1	TRBV3-1/TRBV3-2	NA	TRBJ2-7	CASSHSDRAYEQYF	TGTGCCAGCAGCCACTCAGACAGGGCCTACGAGCAGTACTTC
NA	TRBV24-1	NA	TRBJ1-2	CATSDYTGLDGYTF	TGTGCCACCAGTGATTACACAGGGTTGGATGGCTACACCTTC
NA	TRBV7-6	NA	TRBJ1-6	CASSLGLAGTNSPLHF	TGTGCCAGCAGCTTAGGACTGGCAGGGACCAATTCACCCCTCCACTTT
NA	TRBV4-2	NA	TRBJ2-7	CASSQDLGYPSYEQYF	TGTGCCAGCAGCCAAGATCTAGGCTACCCTTCCTACGAGCAGTACTTC
NA	TRBV4-2	NA	TRBJ1-4	CASSQDYHEKLFF	TGTGCCAGCAGCCAAGATTATCATGAAAAACTGTTTTTT
TRBD2	TRBV5-1	once	TRBJ2-3	CATSQAGGTDTQYF	TGCGCCACCTCACAGGCGGGAGGCACAGATACGCAGTATTTT
NA	TRBV5-8	once	TRBJ2-3	CASSLEGYGTDTQYF	TGTGCCAGCAGCTTGGAAGGGTATGGCACAGATACGCAGTATTTT
NA	TRBV2	once	TRBJ1-3	CASSGVGAGNTIYF	TGTGCCAGCAGTGGGGTAGGGGCTGGAAACACCATATATTTT
NA	TRBV19	once	TRBJ1-5	CASSIQGRDQPQHF	TGTGCCAGTAGTATACAGGGGAGAGATCAGCCCCAGCATTTT
NA	TRBV7-8	NA	TRBJ2-3	CASSSGGRDTQYF	TGTGCCAGCAGCTCCGGGGGGCGGGATACGCAGTATTTT
TRBD1	TRBV6-5	NA	TRBJ2-4	CASSYTRQGGKNIQYF	TGTGCCAGCAGTTACACAAGACAGGGCGGCAAAAACATTCAGTACTTC